The next 7 T cell receptor beta chains were all read from a single sample in a study of beta chain features in type 1 diabetes. The authors reverse transcribed all of the isolated RNA, so sequencing captured expressed TCRB transcripts. Sequencing used immunoSEQ multiplex PCR; TCRdb keeps in-frame clones, though not all of them. This sample carries about 200,000 clones, approximately 11% of them seen once, and the ten largest clones take 1% to 1.5%. Material for sequencing was central memory CD4+ T cells from blood. Receptors originate from a man younger than 35 in good health.

The gene calls are TRBV9 and TRBJ2-7, with 8 bases matching TRBD1. Per the germline V gene, CDR1 is SGDLS and CDR2 is YYNGEE. Unmatched junction bases numbered 5, after V lost 2 bases and J lost 4 bases. The CDR3 is 14 residues long. The DNA for the CDR3 is TGTGCCAGCAGCGTTCGGACAGGGAGTTACGAGCAGTACTTC. Encoded protein: CASSVRTGSYEQYF.

Here the CDR3 DNA reads TGTGCCAGCTCACTGGACTTGGAAGAGACCCAGTACTTC. Amino acids: CASSLDLEETQYF. The chain is built from TRBV18 and TRBJ2-5, with D perhaps TRBD2 (5 bases). V lost 4 bases to trimming and J lost 3 bases, with 9 bases between them. CDR1 is KGHSH and CDR2 is LQKENI in the germline V gene. CDR3 length: 13 amino acids.

A few counts support this clone. The genes are TRBV7-9 and TRBJ2-7; 9 bases fit TRBD1. Trimming took 5 bases from V and 3 from J; bases not matched to a gene: 5. CDR1 is SEHNR, CDR2 FQNEAQ, per germline (reference sequence). The CDR3 runs 14 residues. CDR3: CASSRGTGNYEQYF. CDR3 coding DNA: TGTGCCAGCAGCCGCGGGACAGGGAACTACGAGCAGTACTTC.

This clone was seen only a few times. This chain connects TRBV14 to TRBJ2-7, with D possibly TRBD1 on 5 matching bases. The V and J ends lost 4 bases and 2 bases respectively, with 18 bases between them. Germline CDR1 reads SGHDN; CDR2 reads FVKESK. The CDR3 is made up of 16 amino acids. The CDR3 nucleotides read TGTGCCAGCAGCCCAAGAGGTTGGGCAGGGACCTACGAGCAGTACTTC. It specifies CASSPRGWAGTYEQYF.

The chain employs TRBV7-9 and TRBJ2-1; TRBD1 matches at 8 bases. The J segment lost 4 bases and the V segment lost 1 base, leaving 3 bases of the junction unmatched. This CDR3 spans 15 amino acids. Germline CDR1 is SEHNR and CDR2 is FQNEAQ (reference sequence). CDR3 DNA: TGTGCCAGCAGCTTAGTGCAGGGGGCATACAATGAGCAGTTCTTC. Translated, it gives CASSLVQGAYNEQFF.

The V and J genes are TRBV7-2 and TRBJ1-4; tentatively, D is TRBD1 (5 bases). CDR1 is SGHTA, CDR2 FQGNSA, per germline. The CDR3 sequence is 16 residues long. V lost 1 base to trimming and J lost 3 bases, with 12 bases between them. The CDR3: CASSLDHGAANEKLFF. CDR3 DNA sequence: TGTGCCAGCAGCTTAGACCACGGGGCTGCTAATGAAAAACTGTTTTTT.

The rearrangement links TRBV28 to TRBJ1-1; TRBD1 might be the D (6 bases). Germline V CDR1 and CDR2: MDHEN, SYDVKM. The CDR3 spans 12 residues. V lost 2 bases to trimming and J lost 10 bases, with 11 bases between them. The CDR3 sequence is CASSLRGGRAFF. The CDR3 bases are TGTGCCAGCAGTTTAAGAGGGGGAAGAGCTTTCTTT.